The 11 T cell receptor beta chains below come from one sample, sequenced in a study of T cell repertoires in cytomegalovirus infection (dated by TCRdb to about 2019). The intended sense of this specimen's treatment or condition label: in vitro stimulation with specific CMV peptide epitopes to enrich CMV-specific T cells. No antigen has been identified for these receptors. Instrument on record: Illumina HiSeq 1500. TCRdb reprocessed the public reads (quality trimming at Q25 with fastp, clone calling with MiXCR) and kept in-frame beta chains. Records with the same CDR3 protein are collapsed into one entry carrying the most frequent genes and DNA. This sample lists around 710,000 distinct CDR3 sequences; just under 30% were detected once. About an eighth of the sample comes from the top ten. Sequencing was performed on cultured CD8+ T cells from PBMCs, taken from culture after CMV antigen stimulation. These TCRs come from a human donor in good health (CMV status not recorded). Some clones in this sample may be carry-over from other donors' samples.

The chain carries TRBV6-5 and TRBJ1-6; D might be TRBD1 (5 bases). Germline V gives CDR1 MNHEY, CDR2 SVGAGI. V lost 6 bases, J lost 9 bases, and 18 bases lay in between. There are 15 residues in the CDR3. This chain's CDR3 is CASSVGGGLGSPLHF. For the CDR3, the DNA is TGTGCCAGCAGCGTCGGGGGGGGATTGGGTTCACCCCTCCACTTT.

This clonotype was seen more than once but under ten times. The chain carries TRBV4-3 and TRBJ1-3; D unclear. The CDR3 has 17 amino acids. The V end lost 0 bases, the J end lost 0 bases, and 12 bases lay between the germline ends. Germline-derived CDR1 and CDR2 are LGHNA and YSLEER. This chain's CDR3 is CASSQDIVAYSGNTIYF. In DNA, the CDR3 is TGCGCCAGCAGCCAAGACATCGTGGCCTACTCTGGAAACACCATATATTTT.

This clonotype appeared a few times. This chain joins TRBV11-3 and TRBJ2-3, with TRBD1 as a possible D gene (5 bases). The V gene's germline CDR1 is SGHNT and CDR2 YENEEA. CDR3 length: 15 amino acids. The ends were cut back, 5 bases at V and 2 bases at J, with 14 bases in the middle. CDR3 sequence (DNA): TGTGCCAGCAGCCAAGGTGGACATTACACAGATACGCAGTATTTT. Amino acid sequence: CASSQGGHYTDTQYF.

This clonotype came up a few times. V and J are TRBV19 and TRBJ2-7; D is unresolved. V lost 5 bases and J lost 2, with 22 bases in between. The CDR3 length is 17 residues. Germline V lookup: CDR1 LNHDA, CDR2 SQIVND (reference sequence). In nucleotides, the CDR3 is TGTGCCAGTAGTTTAGGACCGTTGGTTGATGGGGCCTACGAGCAGTACTTC. Translated, it gives CASSLGPLVDGAYEQYF.

This clonotype has a handful of counts. This chain uses TRBV7-8 with TRBJ2-3; TRBD2 is a possible D gene (6 bases). Germline-derived CDR1 and CDR2 are SGHVS and FQNEAQ. The V gene lost 0 bases and the J gene lost 2 bases, with 9 bases spanning the gap. The CDR3 loop spans 15 amino acids. For the CDR3, the DNA is TGTGCCAGCAGCTTAGCGTGGGGGGTCACAGATACGCAGTATTTT. Its protein product is CASSLAWGVTDTQYF.

In this sample, this clonotype turned up a few times. The chain links TRBV4-3 to TRBJ1-1; D is undetermined. V lost 5 bases and J lost 8, with 12 bases in between. Germline V gene lookup returns CDR1 LGHNA and CDR2 YSLEER. The CDR3 has 12 residues. The DNA of the CDR3 is TGCGCCAGCAGCGACGGACCCAGAGAAGCTTTCTTT. It encodes CASSDGPREAFF.

The chain joins TRBV25-1 to TRBJ1-2, with a tentative D call TRBD1 (5 bases). Germline lookup yields CDR1 MGHDK and CDR2 SYGVNS. The CDR3 has 11 amino acids. V dropped 5 bases and J dropped 8 bases, with 9 bases sitting between them. This CDR3 is CASSRGVGYTF. DNA of the CDR3: TGTGCCAGCAGTCGGGGGGTGGGCTACACCTTC.

J is TRBJ2-7 and V is TRBV5-1; D perhaps matches TRBD1 (6 bases). CDR3 length: 16 amino acids. Germline loops: CDR1 SGHRS, CDR2 YFSETQ. V lost 3 bases to trimming and J lost 0 bases, with 16 bases between them. CDR3 amino acids: CASSSGTGTSSYEQYF. The CDR3 DNA is TGCGCCAGCAGCTCCGGAACAGGGACAAGCTCCTACGAGCAGTACTTC.

This clonotype has just a few counts. The chain combines TRBV12-3 or TRBV12-4 with TRBJ2-5; TRBD2 is a possible D gene (6 bases). The ends were cut back, 9 bases at V and 5 bases at J, with 13 bases in the middle. This CDR3 has 12 amino acids. CDR3 nucleotide sequence: TGTGCCAGTCAGGGCCGGGAGGAGACCCAGTACTTC. Its protein product is CASQGREETQYF.

This clonotype has only a few counts. This chain uses TRBV27 with TRBJ2-1, with TRBD1 matching over 9 bases. CDR1 and CDR2 from the germline V gene are MNHEY and SMNVEV (reference sequence). V trimming: 4 bases; J trimming: 6 bases; junction bases outside the gene matches: 7. The CDR3 extends over 15 amino acids. Here the CDR3 DNA reads TGTGCCAGCAGTTCCGACAGGGGGGCATTCAATGAGCAGTTCTTC. It yields the protein CASSSDRGAFNEQFF.

This sequence joins TRBV12-3 or TRBV12-4 and TRBJ1-3; 7 nucleotides align to TRBD1. CDR3 length: 14 amino acids. V shed 6 bases, J shed 2 bases, and the junction held 4 bases outside the gene matches. This chain's CDR3 is CASRRRGAGNTIYF. CDR3 coding DNA: TGTGCCAGCAGGCGCAGGGGGGCTGGAAACACCATATATTTT.